The following is a T cell receptor (beta chain) sequence with its context. What it binds is not known. Germline lookup yields CDR1 MNHNS and CDR2 SASEGT. This CDR3 spans 14 amino acids. V was trimmed by 5 bases and J by 4 bases, leaving 14 bases between them. These data come from a study of cytomegalovirus exposure and HLA in healthy donors. Whole-study results and caveats: Researchers left out some V segments, among them TRBV6-2 and TRBV6-3, as indistinguishable. Through in vitro validation, three CMV-associated chains were shown to be specific for CMV antigens. Rarity marked most TCR sequences, yet some public TCRs occurred in many donors. CMV serostatus was the sole immune exposure information available.

Primers: 60 Vbeta forward and 13 Jbeta reverse. Data came from immunoSEQ multiplex PCR; TCRdb stores just in-frame clones and leaves some out. The sample lists 200,000 or so clones; roughly 83% were seen once. The source is a girl under 18 in good health and CMV-seronegative. Sequencing was done on a sample of PBMCs. This sequence joins TRBV6-1 and TRBJ1-2; D remains unclear. CDR3 region: CASSRGGFSYGYTF. CDR3 nucleotide sequence: TGTGCCAGCAGTAGAGGCGGGTTTTCCTATGGCTACACCTTC.